The clone carrying this T cell receptor (beta chain) was seen a few times. V was trimmed by 7 bases and J by 2 bases, leaving 14 bases between them. This CDR3 is built from 15 residues. The germline gives CDR1 LGHDT, CDR2 YNNKEL (reference sequence). The data were obtained in a study of response to subunit inactivated influenza vaccine. One entry per CDR3 protein, called by TCRdb with MiXCR from the RT-PCR reads. The sample lists approximately 530,000 distinct CDR3 sequences, under 15% occurring once. Here the sequenced sample was PBMCs from blood, taken more than 35 days after vaccination. The genes are TRBV3-1 and TRBJ2-2, with D possibly matching TRBD2 (7 bases). This clonotype was sampled from a man aged 45-65 years who received an inactivated influenza vaccine. The CDR3 region has the DNA TGTGCCAGCACCCGCGGGGGCCCCAACACCGGGGAGCTGTTTTTT. Translation: CASTRGGPNTGELFF.